The 10 T cell receptor beta chains listed next were all sequenced from one sample in a study of shared clonotypes between healthy human individuals. TCRdb's copy holds only in-frame clones and misses some; the assay was immunoSEQ multiplex PCR. The data hold just over 2,000,000 clones, with around 95% observed a single time. Sequencing used naive CD4+ T cells sorted from blood. The subset denotes: CD45RA+ positively selected. The receptors were gathered from a man between 18 and 29 years old in good health.

This clone was seen only once. The chain employs TRBV30 and TRBJ2-1; weak D call: TRBD1 (5 bases). This CDR3 contains 14 residues. V lost 2 bases and J lost 6, with 14 bases in between. CDR1 and CDR2 from the germline V gene are GTSNPN and SVGIG (reference sequence). The CDR3 coding sequence is TGTGCCTGGAGTCAGGGCGCTCTGGGCAATGAGCAGTTCTTC. Amino acids: CAWSQGALGNEQFF.

The CDR3 here is CAWSVAMEKLFF. The DNA for the CDR3 is TGTGCCTGGAGTGTTGCGATGGAAAAACTGTTTTTT. The J gene is TRBJ1-4, the V gene TRBV30; D remains unclear. The CDR3 has 12 residues. V shed 0 bases and J shed 8 bases, with 7 bases lying between them. Germline V gene lookup returns CDR1 GTSNPN and CDR2 SVGIG (reference sequence).

The rearrangement uses TRBV25-1 and TRBJ2-7; D not certain. Germline V gene lookup returns CDR1 MGHDK and CDR2 SYGVNS. Between the trimmed V and J ends, which lost 4 bases and 4 bases, there was a span of 8 bases. This CDR3 has 12 amino acids. In nucleotides, the CDR3 is TGTGCCAGCAGTGCTTCGATATACGAGCAGTACTTC. Its protein is CASSASIYEQYF.

The chain uses TRBV27 and TRBJ2-7; either TRBD1 or TRBD2 may supply D (5 bases each). The V end was cut by 5 bases, the J end by 0 bases, with 14 bases between. Germline V gives CDR1 MNHEY, CDR2 SMNVEV (reference sequence). This CDR3 region has 15 residues. The CDR3 coding sequence is TGTGCCAGCAGTAACCGGGACGCCTTCTCCTACGAGCAGTACTTC. Its protein is CASSNRDAFSYEQYF.

This chain connects TRBV7-9 to TRBJ2-1; 7 nucleotides agree with TRBD1. The CDR3 is 16 amino acids. J gave up 3 bases and V 1 base, and 6 bases lay outside the gene matches. Germline CDR1 reads SEHNR; CDR2 reads FQNEAQ (reference sequence). CDR3 region: CASSLVGGRVYNEQFF. CDR3 nucleotides: TGTGCCAGCAGCTTAGTAGGGGGCAGGGTCTACAATGAGCAGTTCTTC.

A note on this clone: The sample holds other DNA sequences that translate to the same CDR3. The V and J genes are TRBV2 and TRBJ1-1; D is undetermined. Germline loops: CDR1 SNHLY, CDR2 FYNNEI. Between the trimmed V and J ends, which lost 9 bases and 4 bases, there was a span of 9 bases. The CDR3 totals 11 residues. CDR3: CASGQVTEAFF. CDR3 DNA: TGTGCCAGTGGCCAGGTCACTGAAGCTTTCTTT. The full variable domain, with the rest looked up from reference TRBV2 and TRBJ1-1, is EPEVTQTPSHQVTQMGQEVILRCVPISNHLYFYWYRQILGQKVEFLVSFYNNEISEKSEIFDDQFSVERPDGSNFTLKIRSTKLEDSAMYFCASGQVTEAFFGQGTRLTVV.

CDR3 sequence: CASSEATEVRANVLTF. The CDR3 coding sequence is TGTGCCAGCAGTGAAGCTACCGAGGTTAGGGCCAACGTCCTGACTTTC. V usage is TRBV6-1 and J usage is TRBJ2-6; D remains ambiguous. V gave up 0 bases and J gave up 5 bases, with 11 bases separating them. There are 16 residues in the CDR3. CDR1 is MNHNS and CDR2 is SASEGT in the germline V gene.

V usage is TRBV28 and J usage is TRBJ1-1; 8 bases align to TRBD1. The CDR3 consists of 17 residues. Germline CDR1 is MDHEN and CDR2 is SYDVKM. The trim removed 4 bases at V and 4 bases at J, leaving 14 bases unmatched. CDR3 in DNA: TGTGCCAGCAGTTCCATTGGACAGGGTCTGGCGAGCACTGAAGCTTTCTTT. Protein sequence: CASSSIGQGLASTEAFF.

The V call is TRBV5-4, the J call TRBJ2-3; either TRBD1 or TRBD2 may supply D (5 bases each). This CDR3 spans 14 amino acids. The ends were cut back, 1 base at V and 6 bases at J, with 12 bases in the middle. CDR1 and CDR2 from the germline V gene are SGHNT and YYREEE (reference sequence). The CDR3 sequence is CASSLNREGDTQYF. The CDR3 DNA follows: TGTGCCAGCAGCTTGAACAGAGAGGGGGATACGCAGTATTTT. Drawing the rest from reference TRBV5-4 and TRBJ2-3, the complete variable domain is ETGVTQSPTHLIKTRGQQVTLRCSSQSGHNTVSWYQQALGQGPQFIFQYYREEENGRGNFPPRFSGLQFPNYSSELNVNALELDDSALYLCASSLNREGDTQYFGPGTRLTVL.

The rearrangement links TRBV2 to TRBJ2-7, with 9 nucleotides matching TRBD2. The CDR3 runs to 14 residues. With V trimmed by 0 bases and J by 9 bases, 6 bases remained unmatched. Germline V gives CDR1 SNHLY, CDR2 FYNNEI. CDR3 sequence (DNA): TGTGCCAGCAGTGAAGCGCGGGAGGGTGTAGGGCAGTACTTC. Protein: CASSEAREGVGQYF.